The T cell receptor (beta chain) under discussion was sequenced for a study of T and B cells in COVID-19 patients. Across the study: Blood was sampled from COVID-19 patients who were either actively infected or recovered. Critical illness requiring mechanical ventilation or extracorporeal membrane oxygenation affected three fifths of the roughly 20 active-infection patients.

Each TRB amplification used roughly 220-550 ng of genomic DNA from blood. TRB rearrangements were amplified by multiplex PCR with BIOMED2 TRB-A/B primers. TCRdb used MiXCR to reprocess the multiplex PCR reads, holding one entry per CDR3 protein. The sample has 3,800 or so distinct CDR3 sequences; roughly 23% are singletons. Study-wide points: Highly clonal in active COVID-19, TRB repertoires exceeded healthy-donor diversity and richness at recovery. Sorted SARS-CoV-2-responsive or tetramer+ T cells and CD4+, regulatory and CD8+ subsets were not yet sequenced.

Trimming removed 6 bases from V and 5 bases from J, with 19 bases in between. Germline lookup yields CDR1 MNHEY and CDR2 SVGEGT. This CDR3 comprises 15 residues. This clonotype has more than one count but fewer than ten. Its specificity is unknown. This sequence originates from a human donor with active COVID-19. The chain couples TRBV6-2 or TRBV6-3 to TRBJ1-1, with unresolved D. Sequencing was carried out using blood. Here the CDR3 DNA reads TGTGCCAGCAGGTCGGCGACTCCCTCTCGGACTGAAGCTTTCTTT. Encoded protein: CASRSATPSRTEAFF.